One and the same sample provided the 30 T cell receptor beta chains below, sequenced in a study of PD-1 blockade in mismatch repair-deficient tumors. Clones were read by immunoSEQ multiplex PCR, and TCRdb kept only the in-frame ones, dropping some. The data show 14,000 or so clones, about 88% seen once. These receptors' targets are unknown. Time point denoted: approximately 10-day in vitro stimulation with candidate neoantigen peptide 6. This sample comprised cells cultured in vitro, obtained from a patient treated with pembrolizumab. The receptors were gathered from an adult with mismatch repair-deficient cancer.

The chain carries TRBV19 and TRBJ2-7; 8 bases agree with TRBD2. Germline V gene data show CDR1 as LNHDA and CDR2 as SQIVND (reference sequence). There are 15 residues in the CDR3. V was clipped by 1 base and J by 0 bases; unmatched bases: 2. The CDR3 bases are TGTGCCAGTAGTATAGCTAGCGGGCACTCCTACGAGCAGTACTTC. This codes for CASSIASGHSYEQYF.

The chain has TRBV18 and TRBJ2-5; D call uncertain. The CDR3 is 13 amino acids. With 6 bases removed from V and 1 base from J, the gap between germline ends came to 9 bases. Per the germline V gene, CDR1 is KGHSH and CDR2 is LQKENI. For the CDR3, the DNA is TGTGCCAGCTCGGTCGGTGTCCAAGAGACCCAGTACTTC. This translates into CASSVGVQETQYF.

The chain couples TRBV7-8 to TRBJ2-2; D remains ambiguous. The length of the CDR3 is 16 residues. CDR1 and CDR2 (germline): SGHVS, FQNEAQ. The ends were cut back, 5 bases at V and 0 bases at J, with 13 bases in the middle. As DNA, the CDR3 is TGTGCCAGCAGCCCATTGGTGTCGCCGAACACCGGGGAGCTGTTTTTT. Encoded protein: CASSPLVSPNTGELFF.

The CDR3 DNA sequence: TGTGCCAGCAGCTTAATGGGGCCGACGAGCTCCTACAATGAGCAGTTCTTC. Its translation is CASSLMGPTSSYNEQFF. This chain joins TRBV7-3 and TRBJ2-1; D is possibly TRBD1 (5 bases). Germline V gene data show CDR1 as SGHTA and CDR2 as FQGTGA. The CDR3 runs 17 residues. Trimming removed 1 base at V and 0 bases at J, with 13 bases between.

This chain links TRBV6-1 with TRBJ2-5, with D unclear. Trimming removed 7 bases at V and 2 bases at J, with 14 bases between. This CDR3 spans 14 amino acids. The germline gives CDR1 MNHNS, CDR2 SASEGT. CDR3 amino acids: CASTPLGSQETQYF. The CDR3 DNA sequence: TGTGCCAGCACCCCCCTGGGCAGTCAAGAGACCCAGTACTTC.

V gene TRBV27 combines with J gene TRBJ1-5, with D perhaps matching TRBD1 (6 bases). The CDR3 covers 14 residues. CDR1 is MNHEY and CDR2 is SMNVEV in the germline V gene (reference sequence). The ends were cut back, 7 bases at V and 6 bases at J, with 16 bases in the middle. CDR3 DNA sequence: TGTGCCAGCATGGAGCAGGGGTTTAGTCAGCCCCAGCATTTT. This translates into CASMEQGFSQPQHF.

The chain combines TRBV18 with TRBJ2-7; D is uncertain. V lost 0 bases, J lost 3 bases, and 12 bases lay in between. CDR3 length equals 15 residues. The germline gives CDR1 KGHSH, CDR2 LQKENI. The CDR3 DNA reads TGTGCCAGCTCACCACCTTCGGCAGGATTCTACGAGCAGTACTTC. This translates into CASSPPSAGFYEQYF.

The CDR3 spells CASSVGPGGATEAFF. As DNA, the CDR3 is TGTGCCAGCAGCGTAGGCCCCGGGGGAGCGACTGAAGCTTTCTTT. This chain joins TRBV9 and TRBJ1-1, with TRBD1 as a possible D gene (5 bases). V lost 0 bases and J lost 5, with 14 bases in between. The CDR3 sequence is 15 residues long. The germline gives CDR1 SGDLS, CDR2 YYNGEE.

This clone has a handful of counts. The rearrangement links TRBV13 to TRBJ2-7, with 8 bases aligning to TRBD1. J gave up 1 base and V 5 bases, and 10 bases lay outside the gene matches. The CDR3 covers 16 residues. Germline lookup yields CDR1 PRHDT and CDR2 FYEKMQ (reference sequence). The chain's CDR3 is CASSTYRGEVSYEQYF. CDR3 in DNA: TGTGCCAGCAGCACTTACAGGGGGGAAGTATCCTACGAGCAGTACTTC.

This clone is a singleton in its sample. The J gene is TRBJ2-3, the V gene TRBV27; D unclear. The CDR3 sequence is 14 residues long. Germline V gene data show CDR1 as MNHEY and CDR2 as SMNVEV (reference sequence). V lost 1 base, J lost 0 bases, and 5 bases lay in between. The CDR3 here is CASSLWGSTDTQYF. The DNA for the CDR3 is TGTGCCAGCAGTTTATGGGGTAGCACAGATACGCAGTATTTT.

This clone has more than one count but fewer than ten. The J gene is TRBJ2-7, the V gene TRBV6-6, with D possibly TRBD1 on 5 matching bases. Trimming pared 0 bases from V and 4 bases from J, leaving 7 bases between. CDR1 is MNHNY, CDR2 SVGAGI, per germline (reference sequence). The CDR3 contains 13 residues. The chain's CDR3 is CASSYSRGYEQYF. CDR3 sequence (DNA): TGTGCCAGCAGTTACTCAAGGGGTTACGAGCAGTACTTC.

This clone occurred once. One junction end does not reproduce the germline sequence, and a read error may be involved. The chain carries TRBV7-9 and TRBJ2-3; 9 bases agree with TRBD2. Germline lookup yields CDR1 SEHNR and CDR2 FQNEAQ (reference sequence). The CDR3 contains 19 residues. The DNA of the CDR3 is TGTACCAGCAGCCCCCGTGGGGTAGTGGCGGGAGGGATTCGAGATACGCAGTATTTT. Translated: CTSSPRGVVAGGIRDTQYF.

The V and J genes are TRBV6-5 and TRBJ2-1, with a possible D match to TRBD2 (5 bases). Looked up from germline, CDR1 is MNHEY and CDR2 is SVGAGI. Trimming pared 0 bases from V and 7 bases from J, leaving 16 bases between. The CDR3 extends over 16 amino acids. The chain's CDR3 is CASSYSVGAPPNEQFF. DNA for the CDR3: TGTGCCAGCAGTTACTCGGTGGGAGCCCCCCCTAATGAGCAGTTCTTC.

This clone was seen more than once but under ten times. This chain's CDR3 is CASRGSMNTEAFF. CDR3 coding DNA: TGTGCCAGCAGAGGGAGCATGAACACTGAAGCTTTCTTT. The chain recombines TRBV6-5 with TRBJ1-1, with no clear D. CDR3 length: 13 residues. Germline V CDR1 and CDR2: MNHEY, SVGAGI. V lost 6 bases to trimming and J lost 0 bases, with 8 bases between them.

Of note for this clone: At one end the junction does not follow the germline gene, possibly because of a read error. The chain joins TRBV6-1 to TRBJ2-1; the D gene is possibly TRBD1 (5 bases). The germline V gene has CDR1 MNHNS and CDR2 SASEGT. The CDR3 has 11 amino acids. CDR3 protein: CAIRAYNEQFF. Here the CDR3 DNA reads TGTGCCATCAGGGCCTATAATGAGCAGTTCTTC.

CDR3 DNA: TGCAGCGTTGACGAAGGGGGCCTCCAAGAGACCCAGTACTTC. Translated: CSVDEGGLQETQYF. This sequence joins TRBV29-1 and TRBJ2-5; TRBD1 aligns across 7 bases. V shed 3 bases, J shed 1 base, and the junction held 5 bases outside the gene matches. This CDR3 is 14 amino acids long. Germline values: CDR1 SQVTM, CDR2 ANQGSEA.

The genes are TRBV7-9 and TRBJ2-1; D gene ambiguous. V was pared by 3 bases and J by 10 bases, with 7 bases between. The germline CDR1 and CDR2 sequences are SEHNR and FQNEAQ (reference sequence). CDR3 size: 11 residues. Here the CDR3 reads CASSFVLEQFF. The CDR3 DNA reads as TGTGCCAGCAGCTTCGTCCTCGAGCAGTTCTTC.

This chain links TRBV27 with TRBJ2-3; D call uncertain. The CDR3 is 13 amino acids. Germline-derived CDR1 and CDR2 are MNHEY and SMNVEV (reference sequence). V was shortened by 3 bases and J by 0 bases, with 4 bases between the two germline ends. CDR3 nucleotides: TGTGCCAGCAGTTTCCTCAGCACAGATACGCAGTATTTT. Amino acids: CASSFLSTDTQYF.

This clone was detected once. V gene TRBV6-5 combines with J gene TRBJ2-1; perhaps TRBD2 as D (5 bases). The germline V gene encodes CDR1 MNHEY and CDR2 SVGAGI. This CDR3 region has 13 residues. The V gene lost 0 bases and the J gene lost 12 bases, with 12 bases spanning the gap. Here the CDR3 DNA reads TGTGCCAGCAGTTACTCCCCCGTAGAGGGGCAGTTCTTC. Translation gives CASSYSPVEGQFF.

V and J are TRBV4-1 and TRBJ1-4, with D possibly TRBD1 on 6 matching bases. Germline loops: CDR1 MGHRA, CDR2 YSYEKL. The CDR3 loop spans 16 amino acids. The V end was cut by 3 bases, the J end by 1 base, with 12 bases between. The CDR3 sequence: CASSHRTGKTNEKLFF. The CDR3 DNA reads TGCGCCAGCAGCCATAGAACAGGGAAAACTAATGAAAAACTGTTTTTT.

In its sample, this clone was seen a few times. V gene TRBV6-5 combines with J gene TRBJ2-1; 9 bases map to TRBD1. CDR3 size: 15 residues. Germline values: CDR1 MNHEY, CDR2 SVGAGI. V was clipped by 2 bases and J by 7 bases; unmatched bases: 6. The CDR3 DNA sequence: TGTGCCAGCAGTTACGACAGGGGGGCTGAGAATGAGCAGTTCTTC. This translates into CASSYDRGAENEQFF.

The DNA of the CDR3 is TGTGCCAGCTCACCTACCGGGGACTACGAGCAGTACTTC. Encoded protein: CASSPTGDYEQYF. This chain joins TRBV18 and TRBJ2-7, with D perhaps matching TRBD2 (5 bases). Germline values: CDR1 KGHSH, CDR2 LQKENI. This CDR3 is built from 13 residues. V was trimmed by 3 bases and J by 3 bases, leaving 9 bases between them.

Note on this clone: One end of the junction does not line up with germline, which may come from a read error. The gene calls are TRBV29-1 and TRBJ2-7, with a possible D match to TRBD2 (7 bases). Germline CDR1 reads SQVTM; CDR2 reads ANQGSEA. The CDR3 length is 8 residues. For the CDR3, the DNA is TGCAGCGTACAGGGAGGGGACTTC. It yields the protein CSVQGGDF.

V gene TRBV12-5 combines with J gene TRBJ2-1; 13 bases map to TRBD2. With 4 bases clipped from V and 4 bases from J, the junction kept 7 bases outside the gene matches. The CDR3 sequence is 17 residues long. Germline loops: CDR1 LGHNT, CDR2 FRNRAP. In nucleotides, the CDR3 is TGTGCTAGTGGTTGGACACTAGCGGGAGGGCAGTACAATGAGCAGTTCTTC. It codes for CASGWTLAGGQYNEQFF.

This clone was observed a single time. V usage is TRBV7-3 and J usage is TRBJ2-1, with TRBD2 matching 8 bases. Germline V gene sequence: CDR1 SGHTA, CDR2 FQGTGA. The CDR3 extends over 16 amino acids. V was pared by 5 bases and J by 4 bases, with 10 bases of the junction left unmatched. DNA of the CDR3: TGTGCCAGCAGCCCTGATAGCGGGGTGGTTTACAATGAGCAGTTCTTC. Amino acid sequence: CASSPDSGVVYNEQFF.

A single count supports this clone. The chain uses TRBV5-1 and TRBJ1-3; D is ambiguous. Looked up from germline, CDR1 is SGHRS and CDR2 is YFSETQ. The V and J ends lost 7 bases and 0 bases respectively, with 14 bases between them. The CDR3 consists of 15 residues. CDR3 DNA: TGCGCCAGCTTCGACCGGGAGGGCTCTGGAAACACCATATATTTT. Amino acid sequence: CASFDREGSGNTIYF.

The chain links TRBV28 to TRBJ2-5; no definite D call. The CDR3 sequence is 14 residues long. Germline V CDR1 and CDR2: MDHEN, SYDVKM. V was cut by 3 bases and J by 3 bases, with 11 bases left in between. CDR3 sequence (DNA): TGTGCCAGCAGTTTTTCCTTGGCGGAAGAGACCCAGTACTTC. The encoded protein is CASSFSLAEETQYF.

A single count supports this clone. The V and J genes are TRBV28 and TRBJ2-3, with D possibly matching TRBD2 (6 bases). Trimming cost V 5 bases and J 1 base, with 13 bases left between them. Germline CDR1 reads MDHEN; CDR2 reads SYDVKM. The length of the CDR3 is 15 residues. DNA of the CDR3: TGTGCCAGCAGTGGGCGGGGCGGGGGCACAGATACGCAGTATTTT. Its protein product is CASSGRGGGTDTQYF. The full variable domain, its missing parts supplied by reference TRBV28 and TRBJ2-3, is DVKVTQSSRYLVKRTGEKVFLECVQDMDHENMFWYRQDPGLGLRLIYFSYDVKMKEKGDIPEGYSVSREKKERFSLILESASTNQTSMYLCASSGRGGGTDTQYFGPGTRLTVL.

The gene calls are TRBV28 and TRBJ2-7; a weak D match, TRBD1 (6 bases). CDR1 MDHEN and CDR2 SYDVKM come from the germline V gene. Trimming left V 6 bases short and J 5 bases short, with 17 bases between. The CDR3 is 14 residues long. Here the CDR3 DNA reads TGTGCCAGCAGACGCAGGGGTGATTTCAACGAGCAGTACTTC. Amino acid sequence: CASRRRGDFNEQYF. The complete variable domain, with remaining parts taken from reference TRBV28 and TRBJ2-7, reads DVKVTQSSRYLVKRTGEKVFLECVQDMDHENMFWYRQDPGLGLRLIYFSYDVKMKEKGDIPEGYSVSREKKERFSLILESASTNQTSMYLCASRRRGDFNEQYFGPGTRLTVT.

V gene TRBV7-2 combines with J gene TRBJ2-5; D uncertain. This CDR3 has 15 residues. V gave up 0 bases and J gave up 5 bases, with 13 bases separating them. Per germline, CDR1 SGHTA and CDR2 FQGNSA. CDR3 region: CASSLAGTPQETQYF. The CDR3 DNA sequence: TGTGCCAGCAGCTTAGCGGGTACCCCCCAGGAGACCCAGTACTTC.